These T cell receptor beta chains were read from a single sample in a study of beta chain features in type 1 diabetes. The method was immunoSEQ multiplex PCR; TCRdb's version includes in-frame clones alone and lacks a portion of them. Here the sample spans about 930,000 clones, 15% to 20% being singletons. Sequencing was performed on naive CD4+ T cells from blood. The source is a woman between 18 and 29 years old in good health. Both conserved end residues are part of each CDR3. Each record gives: clone size, J gene, V gene, CDR3 protein. Clone size appears in some rows only: once, few, many, or a class for an expanded clone.

>few|TRBJ2-2|TRBV11-2
CASSQRPANTGELFF
>.|TRBJ1-2|TRBV6-5
CASRPGTGNGYTF
>.|.|TRBV23-1
CASSPTLAGAYEQYF
>.|TRBJ2-1|TRBV9
CASTKTRGSNYNEQFF
>.|TRBJ1-2|TRBV4-1
CASSQDPDRLYGYTF
>.|TRBJ1-5|TRBV5-8
CASSLGGDSYSNQPQHF
>.|TRBJ2-7|TRBV28
CASREAGTSGYEQYF
>.|TRBJ2-1|TRBV7-9
CASSFNGEQFF
>.|TRBJ2-3|TRBV18
CASSLGQGASDTQYF
>.|TRBJ1-2|TRBV27
CASGEGRGYTF
>few|TRBJ2-6|TRBV29-1
CSVVDRAGANVLTF
>few|TRBJ1-3|TRBV28
CASTEKWAGNTIYF
>few|TRBJ1-5|TRBV7-9
CASSLAGGDNRNQPQHF
>few|TRBJ1-1|TRBV28
CVIGPREHSGAFF
>few|TRBJ2-5|TRBV29-1
CSVVLGETQYF
>.|TRBJ2-2|TRBV9
CASRAYPNTGELFF
>.|TRBJ2-4|TRBV18
CASSPPGGGAAKNIQYF
>.|TRBJ1-1|TRBV19
CASTSPQGSAFF
>.|TRBJ2-1|TRBV11-2
CASSLDFRREALF
>few|TRBJ1-2|TRBV6-5
CASSYSGMDSYGYTF
>few|TRBJ2-1|TRBV4-3
CASSQDRFNEQFF
>few|TRBJ1-5|TRBV27
CASSSRAVSNQPQHF
>.|TRBJ1-2|TRBV28
CASSYQGARVGYGYTF
>.|TRBJ1-1|TRBV5-4
CASSVTGNTEAFF
>few|TRBJ2-7|TRBV15
CATSTPGGSNEQYF
>.|TRBJ2-5|TRBV5-1
CASSLAGTVRVETQYF
>few|TRBJ1-2|TRBV28
CASSPQGAYGYTF
>few|TRBJ2-5|TRBV10-3
CAISESQSSGETQYF
>.|TRBJ1-4|TRBV7-2
CASSLDLGQGGEKLFF
>.|TRBJ1-4|TRBV19
CASSNGWESEKLFF
>.|TRBJ2-5|TRBV2
CAGGGVASGRETQYF
>few|TRBJ2-7|TRBV7-2
CASSPSPGTGYEQYF
>few|TRBJ2-1|TRBV7-6
CASSFGLAGEIEQFF
>.|TRBJ2-7|TRBV4-3
CASSQGNTGGPYEQYF
>few|TRBJ2-3|TRBV7-2
CASSPWDRGSTDTQYF
>few|TRBJ2-1|TRBV7-2
CASSLVGYDEQFF
>few|TRBJ2-7|TRBV7-8
CASSLISRPSGSEQYF
>few|TRBJ2-6|TRBV10-3
CAISDFLHSGANVLTF
>.|TRBJ2-2|TRBV4-3
CASSQVGPFANTGELFF
>.|TRBJ2-5|TRBV6-5
CASSRTGVGETQYF
>.|TRBJ2-7|TRBV4-1
CASSQGPGLAGGPRYEQYF
>.|TRBJ2-6|TRBV18
CASSSQESGANVLTF
>few|TRBJ2-6|TRBV2
CASRQAHTGANVLTF
>.|TRBJ2-7|TRBV20-1
CSATGTSQYF
>.|TRBJ2-1|TRBV7-3
CASSFSSGNNEQFF
>.|TRBJ2-1|TRBV29-1
CSVEGGVYNEQFF
>.|TRBJ1-1|TRBV10-3
CAIRGWKDEGENTEAFF
>.|TRBJ2-1|TRBV5-4
CASSLESGRADEQFF
>few|TRBJ2-1|TRBV28
CASSLFQGTNEQFF
>few|.|TRBV25-1
CASSKTSGRYEQYF